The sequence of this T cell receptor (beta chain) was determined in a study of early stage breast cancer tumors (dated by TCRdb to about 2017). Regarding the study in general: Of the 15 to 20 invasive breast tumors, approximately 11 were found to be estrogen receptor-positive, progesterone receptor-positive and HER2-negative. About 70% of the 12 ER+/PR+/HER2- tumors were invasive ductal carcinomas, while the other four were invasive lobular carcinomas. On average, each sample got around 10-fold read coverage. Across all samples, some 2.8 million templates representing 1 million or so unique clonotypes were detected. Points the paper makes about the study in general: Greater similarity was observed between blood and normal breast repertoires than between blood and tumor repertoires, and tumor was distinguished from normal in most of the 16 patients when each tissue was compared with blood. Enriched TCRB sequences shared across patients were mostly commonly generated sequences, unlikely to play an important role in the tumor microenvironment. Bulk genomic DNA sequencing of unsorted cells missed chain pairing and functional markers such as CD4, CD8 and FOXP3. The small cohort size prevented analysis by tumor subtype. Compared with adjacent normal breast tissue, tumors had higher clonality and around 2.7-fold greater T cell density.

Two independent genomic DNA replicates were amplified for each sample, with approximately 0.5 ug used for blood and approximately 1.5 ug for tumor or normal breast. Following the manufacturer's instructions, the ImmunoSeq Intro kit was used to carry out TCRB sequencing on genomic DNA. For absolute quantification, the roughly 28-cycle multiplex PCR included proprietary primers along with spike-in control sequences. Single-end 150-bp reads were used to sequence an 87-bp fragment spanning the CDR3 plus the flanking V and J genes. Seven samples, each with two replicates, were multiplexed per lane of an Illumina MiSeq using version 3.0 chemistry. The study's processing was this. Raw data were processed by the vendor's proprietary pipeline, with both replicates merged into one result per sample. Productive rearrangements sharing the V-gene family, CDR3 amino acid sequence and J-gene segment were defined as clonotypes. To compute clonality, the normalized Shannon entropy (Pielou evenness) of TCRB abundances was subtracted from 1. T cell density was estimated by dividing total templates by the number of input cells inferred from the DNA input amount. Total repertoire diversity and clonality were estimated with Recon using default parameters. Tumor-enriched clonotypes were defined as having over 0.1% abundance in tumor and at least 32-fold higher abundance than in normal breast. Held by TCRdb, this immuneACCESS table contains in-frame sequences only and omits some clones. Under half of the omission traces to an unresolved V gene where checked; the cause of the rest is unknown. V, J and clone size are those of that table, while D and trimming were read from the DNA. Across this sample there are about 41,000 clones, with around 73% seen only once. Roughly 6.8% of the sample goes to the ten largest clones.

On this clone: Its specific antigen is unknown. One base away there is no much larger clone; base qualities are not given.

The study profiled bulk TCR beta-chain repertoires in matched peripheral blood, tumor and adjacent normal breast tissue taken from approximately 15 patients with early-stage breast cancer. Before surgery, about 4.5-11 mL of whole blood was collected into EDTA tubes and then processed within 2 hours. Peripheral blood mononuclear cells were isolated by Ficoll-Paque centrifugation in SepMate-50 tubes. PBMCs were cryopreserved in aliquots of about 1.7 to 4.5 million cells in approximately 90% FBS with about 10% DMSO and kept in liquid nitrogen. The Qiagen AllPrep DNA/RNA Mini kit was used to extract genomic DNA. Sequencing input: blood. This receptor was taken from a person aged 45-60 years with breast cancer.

The nucleotide sequence reads as follows: TGTGCCAGCAGCTTGACAGGGGACATCTATAATTCACCCCTCCACTTT. The translation is CASSLTGDIYNSPLHF. The chain is assembled from TRBV5-6 and TRBJ1-6, with 7 junctional bases fitting TRBD1. There are 16 amino acids in the CDR3, from cysteine to phenylalanine inclusive. Only the CDR3 DNA is retained, 48 bases long and in frame from the first base. CDR1 and CDR2 are drawn from the germline V gene: SGHDT, YYEEEE. Compared with germline, V lacks 1 base and J lacks 3 bases; bases without a gene match: 4. Reference TRBV5-6 and TRBJ1-6 proteins supply the regions before and after the CDR3; the full variable domain is: DAGVTQSPTHLIKTRGQQVTLRCSPKSGHDTVSWYQQALGQGPQFIFQYYEEEERQRGNFPDRFSGHQFPNYSSELNVNALLLGDSALYLCASSLTGDIYNSPLHFGNGTRLTVT.